The 16 T cell receptor beta chains presented below share a single source sample, sequenced in a study of CD8+ T cells in alopecia areata. Treatment of the sample: oral pan-JAK inhibitor, 5-10 mg twice daily. Following extraction, RNA underwent reverse transcription to cDNA, which served as the sequencing template. The data were produced by immunoSEQ multiplex PCR, yet TCRdb's version contains in-frame clones alone and is incomplete. The data show 150,000 to 200,000 clones, 60% seen once. Sequencing was performed on CD4+ T cells sorted from blood, taken at week 24, from a patient treated with tofacitinib. These receptors came from a human donor with alopecia areata.

This rearrangement joins TRBV27 to TRBJ1-2, with TRBD1 identical over 7 bases. The V segment lost 5 bases and the J segment 1 base; nucleotides outside the gene matches: 7. Germline V lookup: CDR1 MNHEY, CDR2 SMNVEV (reference sequence). This CDR3 has 15 amino acids. DNA for the CDR3: TGTGCCAGCAGTCCGACAGGGAGTGGTAACTATGGCTACACCTTC. This encodes CASSPTGSGNYGYTF.

This chain joins TRBV11-2 and TRBJ1-2; 7 nucleotides match TRBD1. Germline-derived CDR1 and CDR2 are SGHAT and FQNNGV. Losses at the gene ends were 5 bases for V and 4 bases for J; bases not matched to a gene: 7. CDR3 length: 14 amino acids. The CDR3 protein is CASSETGIGYGYTF. Written as DNA, the CDR3 is TGTGCCAGCAGCGAGACAGGGATCGGCTATGGCTACACCTTC.

This clone has just a few counts. The rearrangement uses TRBV7-2 and TRBJ1-4; the match to TRBD1 covers 7 bases. Germline V gene sequence: CDR1 SGHTA, CDR2 FQGNSA. Trimming cost V 8 bases and J 10 bases; bases outside gene matches: 7. The CDR3 totals 12 residues. Written as DNA, the CDR3 is TGTGCCAGCCGCGGACAGGAGCGAAAACTGTTTTTT. Its protein is CASRGQERKLFF.

J is TRBJ1-2 and V is TRBV14; possibly TRBD1 for D (6 bases). V was shortened by 4 bases and J by 8 bases, with 17 bases between the two germline ends. Germline assignment: CDR1 SGHDN and CDR2 FVKESK. This CDR3 has 14 amino acids. The CDR3 loop reads CASSLDRREKGYTF. CDR3 nucleotide sequence: TGTGCCAGCAGCCTAGACAGGAGGGAAAAAGGCTACACCTTC.

The chain combines TRBV19 with TRBJ1-2; D is uncertain. The CDR3 loop spans 13 amino acids. Trimming shortened V by 5 bases and J by 2 bases, and 9 bases separated the two germline ends. Germline V CDR1 and CDR2: LNHDA, SQIVND (reference sequence). The CDR3 spells CASSAGLNYGYTF. DNA of the CDR3: TGTGCCAGTAGTGCGGGCCTGAACTATGGCTACACCTTC.

V usage is TRBV30 and J usage is TRBJ1-2; D gene ambiguous. V dropped 3 bases and J dropped 6 bases, with 8 bases sitting between them. CDR3 size: 11 residues. Germline CDR1 reads GTSNPN; CDR2 reads SVGIG (reference sequence). CDR3 amino acids: CAWRGLHGYTF. The CDR3 DNA follows: TGTGCCTGGAGAGGATTGCATGGCTACACCTTC. The full variable domain, completed using reference TRBV30 and TRBJ1-2, is SQTIHQWPATLVQPVGSPLSLECTVEGTSNPNLYWYRQAAGRGLQLLFYSVGIGQISSEVPQNLSASRPQDRQFILSSKKLLLSDSGFYLCAWRGLHGYTFGSGTRLTVV.

To note about this clone: The sample contains more than one DNA sequence encoding this CDR3. V usage is TRBV29-1 and J usage is TRBJ1-1; 10 nucleotides match TRBD1. This CDR3 contains 12 residues. With 4 bases clipped from V and 5 bases from J, the junction kept 1 base outside the gene matches. Germline V gene data show CDR1 as SQVTM and CDR2 as ANQGSEA. CDR3: CSVGTGGTEAFF. In DNA form, the CDR3 reads TGCAGCGTTGGGACAGGGGGAACTGAAGCTTTCTTT.

This clone was seen only a few times. Distinct nucleotide sequences in the sample also encode this CDR3. V and J are TRBV20-1 and TRBJ2-5, with D uncertain. V was shortened by 3 bases and J by 2 bases, with 4 bases between the two germline ends. From germline, CDR1 is DFQATT and CDR2 SNEGSKA (reference sequence). CDR3 length equals 11 residues. The CDR3 reads CSARRQETQYF. CDR3 in DNA: TGCAGTGCTAGGAGGCAAGAGACCCAGTACTTC.

The rearrangement uses TRBV15 and TRBJ2-1; D is ambiguous. V lost 3 bases and J 9 bases, leaving 12 bases between the germline ends. The germline gives CDR1 LNHNV, CDR2 YYDKDF (reference sequence). The CDR3 runs to 13 residues. CDR3 bases: TGTGCCACCAGCAGGCCCTCGTGGAGTGAGCAGTTCTTC. Its translation: CATSRPSWSEQFF.

The chain couples TRBV10-3 to TRBJ2-7; D not resolved. The CDR3 loop spans 13 amino acids. Germline CDR1 and CDR2: ENHRY and SYGVKD. V was shortened by 3 bases and J by 1 base, with 7 bases between the two germline ends. The DNA for the CDR3 is TGTGCCATCAGTGAAGGCAGTTCCTACGAGCAGTACTTC. Translating gives CAISEGSSYEQYF.

The V and J genes are TRBV4-1 and TRBJ1-2; no clear D. Trimming left V 0 bases short and J 5 bases short, with 10 bases between. The CDR3 is 14 residues long. CDR1 and CDR2 (germline): MGHRA, YSYEKL. Here the CDR3 DNA reads TGCGCCAGCAGCCAAGAGCTGACCACGTATGGCTACACCTTC. Its translation is CASSQELTTYGYTF.

The chain carries TRBV29-1 and TRBJ1-1; no clear D. Germline V lookup: CDR1 SQVTM, CDR2 ANQGSEA. With 5 bases removed from V and 1 base from J, the gap between germline ends came to 8 bases. The CDR3 extends over 12 amino acids. In nucleotides, the CDR3 is TGCAGCGTTAAACACCCGAACACTGAAGCTTTCTTT. It is translated as CSVKHPNTEAFF.

The rearrangement links TRBV5-1 to TRBJ1-1, with TRBD1 identical over 8 bases. The CDR3 covers 14 residues. Germline lookup yields CDR1 SGHRS and CDR2 YFSETQ. The trim removed 4 bases at V and 5 bases at J, leaving 7 bases unmatched. In DNA, the CDR3 is TGCGCCAGCAGCACTGGACAGGGTGAAACTGAAGCTTTCTTT. Amino acids: CASSTGQGETEAFF. The full variable domain, rest sourced from reference TRBV5-1 and TRBJ1-1, is KAGVTQTPRYLIKTRGQQVTLSCSPISGHRSVSWYQQTPGQGLQFLFEYFSETQRNKGNFPGRFSGRQFSNSRSEMNVSTLELGDSALYLCASSTGQGETEAFFGQGTRLTVV.

The chain links TRBV4-2 to TRBJ1-6; D ambiguous. Per germline, CDR1 LGHNA and CDR2 YNFKEQ. Trimming took off 0 bases at V and 8 bases at J, with 5 bases between the two ends. The CDR3 is made up of 13 amino acids. The CDR3: CASSQEWDSPLHF. The CDR3, as DNA: TGTGCCAGCAGCCAAGAATGGGATTCACCCCTCCACTTT.

The chain carries TRBV15 and TRBJ2-5; D tentatively fits TRBD1 or TRBD2 (5 bases each). Deletions cut 5 bases from V and 2 bases from J, with 12 bases between. CDR3 length: 14 residues. Germline loops: CDR1 LNHNV, CDR2 YYDKDF (reference sequence). In nucleotides, the CDR3 is TGTGCCACCAGCCGGGACGTAGCACAAGAGACCCAGTACTTC. This translates into CATSRDVAQETQYF.

The gene calls are TRBV18 and TRBJ2-5, with D perhaps matching TRBD1 or TRBD2 (6 bases each). The germline V and J ends were trimmed by 2 bases and 1 base, with 17 bases remaining between them. The germline gives CDR1 KGHSH, CDR2 LQKENI. This CDR3 comprises 17 residues. CDR3 amino acids: CASSPFAISGAQETQYF. The CDR3 DNA follows: TGTGCCAGCTCACCATTCGCCATTTCGGGGGCCCAAGAGACCCAGTACTTC. The whole variable domain, remainder taken from reference TRBV18 and TRBJ2-5, is NAGVMQNPRHLVRRRGQEARLRCSPMKGHSHVYWYRQLPEEGLKFMVYLQKENIIDESGMPKERFSAEFPKEGPSILRIQQVVRGDSAAYFCASSPFAISGAQETQYFGPGTRLLVL.